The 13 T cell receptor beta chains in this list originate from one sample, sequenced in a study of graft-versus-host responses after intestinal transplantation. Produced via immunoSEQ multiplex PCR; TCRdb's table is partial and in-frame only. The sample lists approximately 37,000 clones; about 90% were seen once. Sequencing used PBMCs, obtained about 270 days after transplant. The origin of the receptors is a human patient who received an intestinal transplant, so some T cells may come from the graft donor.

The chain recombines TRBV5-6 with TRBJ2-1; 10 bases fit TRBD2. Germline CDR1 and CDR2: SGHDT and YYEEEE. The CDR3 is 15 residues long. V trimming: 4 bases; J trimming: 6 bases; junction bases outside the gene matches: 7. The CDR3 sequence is CASSSSGGPLNEQFF. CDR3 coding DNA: TGTGCCAGCAGCAGTAGCGGGGGGCCCCTCAATGAGCAGTTCTTC.

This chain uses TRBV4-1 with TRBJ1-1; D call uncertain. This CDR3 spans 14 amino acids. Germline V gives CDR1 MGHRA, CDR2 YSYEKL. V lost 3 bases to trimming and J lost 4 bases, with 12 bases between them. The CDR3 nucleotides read TGCGCCAGCAGCCACCTTTGGGCCCTCACTGAAGCTTTCTTT. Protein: CASSHLWALTEAFF.

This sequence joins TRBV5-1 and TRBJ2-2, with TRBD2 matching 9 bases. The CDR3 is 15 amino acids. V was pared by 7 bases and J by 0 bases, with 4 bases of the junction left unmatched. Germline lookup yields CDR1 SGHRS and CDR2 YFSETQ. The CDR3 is CASGLAGANTGELFF. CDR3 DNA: TGCGCCAGCGGATTAGCGGGGGCGAACACCGGGGAGCTGTTTTTT.

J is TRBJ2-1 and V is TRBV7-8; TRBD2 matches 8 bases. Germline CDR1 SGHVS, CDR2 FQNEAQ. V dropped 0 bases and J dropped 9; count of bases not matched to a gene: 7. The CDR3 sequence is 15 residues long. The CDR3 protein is CASSLAGTGGSEQFF. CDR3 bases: TGTGCCAGCAGCTTAGCTGGTACGGGGGGGAGTGAGCAGTTCTTC.

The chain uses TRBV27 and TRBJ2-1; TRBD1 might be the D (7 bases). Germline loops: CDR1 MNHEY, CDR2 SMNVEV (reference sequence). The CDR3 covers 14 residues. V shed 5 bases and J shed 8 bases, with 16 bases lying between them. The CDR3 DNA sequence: TGTGCCAGCAGTACTCGTCAGGGGGACTATGAGCAGTTCTTC. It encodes CASSTRQGDYEQFF.

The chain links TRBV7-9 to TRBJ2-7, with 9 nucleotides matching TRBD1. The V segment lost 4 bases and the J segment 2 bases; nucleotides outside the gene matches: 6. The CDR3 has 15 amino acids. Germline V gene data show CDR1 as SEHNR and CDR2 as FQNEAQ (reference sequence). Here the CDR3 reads CASSSQWDRAYEQYF. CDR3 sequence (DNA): TGTGCCAGCAGCTCACAGTGGGACAGGGCCTACGAGCAGTACTTC.

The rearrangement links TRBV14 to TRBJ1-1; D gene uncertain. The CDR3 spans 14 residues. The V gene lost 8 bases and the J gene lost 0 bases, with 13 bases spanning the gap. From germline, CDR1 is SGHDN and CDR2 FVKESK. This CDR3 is CASSLDFMNTEAFF. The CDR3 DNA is TGTGCCAGCTCCCTCGATTTCATGAACACTGAAGCTTTCTTT.

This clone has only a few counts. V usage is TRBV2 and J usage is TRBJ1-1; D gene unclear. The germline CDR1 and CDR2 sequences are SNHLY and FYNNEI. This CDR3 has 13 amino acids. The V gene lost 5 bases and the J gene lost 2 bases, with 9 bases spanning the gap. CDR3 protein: CASSSWSNTEAFF. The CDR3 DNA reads TGTGCCAGCAGTTCATGGTCCAACACTGAAGCTTTCTTT.

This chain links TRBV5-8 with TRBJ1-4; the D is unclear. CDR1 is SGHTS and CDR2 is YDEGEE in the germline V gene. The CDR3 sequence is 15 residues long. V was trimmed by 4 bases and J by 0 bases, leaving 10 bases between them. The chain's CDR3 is CASSTGTATNEKLFF. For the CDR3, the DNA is TGTGCCAGCAGCACCGGAACTGCAACTAATGAAAAACTGTTTTTT.

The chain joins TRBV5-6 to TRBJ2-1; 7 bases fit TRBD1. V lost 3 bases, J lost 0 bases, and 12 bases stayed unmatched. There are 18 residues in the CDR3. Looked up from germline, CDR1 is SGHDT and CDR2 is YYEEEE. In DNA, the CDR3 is TGTGCCAGCAGCTCGACTACGTTACAGGGGTCCTCCTACAATGAGCAGTTCTTC. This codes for CASSSTTLQGSSYNEQFF.

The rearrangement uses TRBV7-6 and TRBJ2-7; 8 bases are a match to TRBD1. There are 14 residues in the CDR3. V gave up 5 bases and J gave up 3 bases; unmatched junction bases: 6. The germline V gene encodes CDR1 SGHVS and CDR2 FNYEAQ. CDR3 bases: TGTGCCAGCAGCGGACAGGGTCCCCTCTACGAGCAGTACTTC. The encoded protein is CASSGQGPLYEQYF.

CDR3 sequence: CASSMDRLNEKLFF. The CDR3 DNA reads as TGTGCCAGTAGTATGGACAGGCTTAATGAAAAACTGTTTTTT. The rearrangement uses TRBV19 and TRBJ1-4; TRBD1 matches 7 bases. Looked up from germline, CDR1 is LNHDA and CDR2 is SQIVND (reference sequence). V was pared by 3 bases and J by 4 bases, with 2 bases of the junction left unmatched. The CDR3 covers 14 residues. Combining the CDR3 with reference TRBV19 and TRBJ1-4 gives the whole variable domain DGGITQSPKYLFRKEGQNVTLSCEQNLNHDAMYWYRQDPGQGLRLIYYSQIVNDFQKGDIAEGYSVSREKKESFPLTVTSAQKNPTAFYLCASSMDRLNEKLFFGSGTQLSVL.

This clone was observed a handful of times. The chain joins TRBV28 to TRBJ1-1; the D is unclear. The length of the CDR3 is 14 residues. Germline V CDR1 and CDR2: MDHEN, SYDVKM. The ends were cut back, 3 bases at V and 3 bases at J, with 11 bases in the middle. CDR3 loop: CASSFSLGHTEAFF. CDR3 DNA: TGTGCCAGCAGTTTCAGTCTGGGTCACACTGAAGCTTTCTTT.